The 9 T cell receptor beta chains listed next were all sequenced from one sample in a study of Tregs in tolerant kidney transplant recipients. Produced via immunoSEQ multiplex PCR; TCRdb's table is partial and in-frame only. The sample has tens of thousands of clones, about 90% seen once; the top ten hold around 0.67%. Sequences were obtained from Tregs from blood. Source of these receptors: a human donor in good health.

The V and J genes are TRBV19 and TRBJ2-1, with D possibly matching TRBD1 (6 bases). This CDR3 is built from 15 residues. Trimming took off 7 bases at V and 1 base at J, with 14 bases between the two ends. Germline V gene sequence: CDR1 LNHDA, CDR2 SQIVND (reference sequence). Here the CDR3 reads CASIAGDGSYNEQFF. The DNA for the CDR3 is TGTGCCAGTATCGCAGGGGACGGGTCCTACAATGAGCAGTTCTTC. The full variable domain, completed using reference TRBV19 and TRBJ2-1, is DGGITQSPKYLFRKEGQNVTLSCEQNLNHDAMYWYRQDPGQGLRLIYYSQIVNDFQKGDIAEGYSVSREKKESFPLTVTSAQKNPTAFYLCASIAGDGSYNEQFFGPGTRLTVL.

This sequence joins TRBV7-9 and TRBJ2-1; 10 bases are shared with TRBD1. The J segment lost 5 bases and the V segment lost 10 bases, leaving 5 bases of the junction unmatched. Germline CDR1 SEHNR, CDR2 FQNEAQ (reference sequence). The CDR3 consists of 13 residues. The CDR3 loop reads CATGTGDHNEQFF. CDR3 bases: TGTGCCACCGGGACAGGGGACCACAATGAGCAGTTCTTC.

The rearrangement uses TRBV11-2 and TRBJ2-3; a possible D gene is TRBD2 (6 bases). The CDR3 totals 15 residues. Germline V gene sequence: CDR1 SGHAT, CDR2 FQNNGV. V shed 5 bases and J shed 2 bases, with 14 bases lying between them. The CDR3 is CASSGEVLATDTQYF. Here the CDR3 DNA reads TGTGCCAGCAGCGGGGAGGTTCTGGCCACAGATACGCAGTATTTT.

This chain uses TRBV7-6 with TRBJ2-3, with 11 bases matching TRBD2. The V segment lost 2 bases and the J segment 5 bases; nucleotides outside the gene matches: 9. Germline CDR1 reads SGHVS; CDR2 reads FNYEAQ. CDR3 length equals 17 residues. CDR3 residues: CASSLSRGTSGLDTQYF. CDR3 coding DNA: TGTGCCAGCAGCTTAAGTCGCGGGACTAGCGGTTTAGATACGCAGTATTTT.

This sequence joins TRBV7-9 and TRBJ1-1; 10 nucleotides align to TRBD1. Germline values: CDR1 SEHNR, CDR2 FQNEAQ (reference sequence). V lost 5 bases to trimming and J lost 1 base; unmatched junction nucleotides: 4. This CDR3 comprises 15 residues. The CDR3 sequence is CASSPRQGANTEAFF. In nucleotides, the CDR3 is TGTGCCAGCAGCCCCCGACAGGGGGCGAACACTGAAGCTTTCTTT.

The rearrangement uses TRBV5-4 and TRBJ2-2; no definite D call. The ends were cut back, 2 bases at V and 6 bases at J, with 8 bases in the middle. Germline values: CDR1 SGHNT, CDR2 YYREEE (reference sequence). The CDR3 has 13 amino acids. CDR3 nucleotides: TGTGCCAGCAGCTTTAGATCCCCCGGGGAGCTGTTTTTT. Translating it yields CASSFRSPGELFF.

This chain links TRBV7-9 with TRBJ1-2, with 7 bases matching TRBD1. Germline CDR1 reads SEHNR; CDR2 reads FQNEAQ (reference sequence). The CDR3 is 14 residues long. With V trimmed by 5 bases and J by 0 bases, 3 bases remained unmatched. CDR3 region: CASSLQGANYGYTF. In DNA form, the CDR3 reads TGTGCCAGCAGCCTTCAGGGGGCTAACTATGGCTACACCTTC.

Notes on this clone: The DNA is omitted, as the CDR3 cannot be located on it reliably, and the CDR3 follows TCRdb's listing. This chain connects TRBV9 to TRBJ1-1; the D call of TRBD1 is as the table states it, not checked on the DNA. In germline, CDR1 is SGDLS, CDR2 YYNGEE. The CDR3 has 17 residues if both end residues are counted. The CDR3 here is CASSVGQGATLNTEALF.

The sample holds one count of this clone. This chain joins TRBV7-9 and TRBJ2-7; D gene unclear. The CDR3 is 14 amino acids. CDR1 SEHNR and CDR2 FQNEAQ come from the germline V gene (reference sequence). The V gene lost 7 bases and the J gene lost 2 bases, with 15 bases spanning the gap. This CDR3 is CASTRVAVTYEQYF. The DNA for the CDR3 is TGTGCCAGCACCCGGGTGGCGGTTACCTACGAGCAGTACTTC. Using reference TRBV7-9 and TRBJ2-7 for the parts outside the CDR3, the full variable domain is DTGVSQNPRHKITKRGQNVTFRCDPISEHNRLYWYRQTLGQGPEFLTYFQNEAQLEKSRLLSDRFSAERPKGSFSTLEIQRTEQGDSAMYLCASTRVAVTYEQYFGPGTRLTVT.